A single sample is the source of the 8 T cell receptor beta chains below, sequenced in a study of T cell clonality in common variable immunodeficiency. Findings of the study overall: In common variable immunodeficiency, TCR beta chains reportedly carried fewer deletions and N-nucleotide insertions.

TCRdb's copy holds only in-frame clones and misses some; the assay was immunoSEQ multiplex PCR. Singletons are absent from the sample, which has approximately 29,000 clones. Antigens for these TCRs are unknown. Sequencing was performed on peripheral blood mononuclear cells. The receptors derive from a human donor with common variable immunodeficiency.

This clone was counted a few times. With the read ending 3 residues before the CDR3 end, the germline J gene is used to fill in that end. The rearrangement joins TRBV5-5 to TRBJ2-5; the D is unclear. Germline CDR1 SGHKS, CDR2 YYEKEE (reference sequence). This CDR3 has 12 residues. Trimming took 2 bases from V and 5 from J, leaving 7 bases between them. The CDR3 loop reads CASSFVQETQYF. The CDR3 DNA, read in part, is TGTGCCAGCAGCTTTGTCCAGGAGACC.

This clone was detected many times. The read ends 3 residues before the CDR3 terminus; that terminus is restored from the germline J gene. The chain couples TRBV5-1 to TRBJ1-1; D unresolved. CDR1 is SGHRS and CDR2 is YFSETQ in the germline V gene. With 6 bases removed from V and 2 bases from J, the gap between germline ends came to 17 bases. The CDR3 totals 15 residues. The sequenced part of the CDR3 DNA is TGCGCCAGCACCGCGCTGACTACGGGCAACACTGAA. The encoded protein is CASTALTTGNTE. The full-length CDR3 reads as CASTALTTGNTEAFF.

To note about this clone: The CDR3 extends 3 residues past the end of the read, so its final part is completed from the germline J gene. The chain uses TRBV6-2 or TRBV6-3 and TRBJ1-3, with D perhaps TRBD1 (6 bases). V shed 6 bases and J shed 5 bases, with 14 bases lying between them. Germline V gene lookup returns CDR1 MNHEY and CDR2 SVGEGT. This CDR3 region has 14 residues. The CDR3 reads CASSAGARRNTIYF. The CDR3 bases that were read are TGTGCCAGCAGCGCGGGGGCGCGAAGAAACACC.

This clone has just a few counts. The read finishes 3 residues shy of the CDR3 end, and the germline J gene is used to complete it. The V call is TRBV2, the J call TRBJ2-2, with D unclear. Germline V CDR1 and CDR2: SNHLY, FYNNEI. This CDR3 has 15 amino acids. V was trimmed by 4 bases and J by 1 base, leaving 10 bases between them. The CDR3 loop is CASSGEGRNTGELFF. CDR3 bases read: TGTGCCAGCAGTGGCGAAGGGCGGAACACCGGGGAG. Filled out from reference TRBV2 and TRBJ2-2, the complete variable domain reads EPEVTQTPSHQVTQMGQEVILRCVPISNHLYFYWYRQILGQKVEFLVSFYNNEISEKSEIFDDQFSVERPDGSNFTLKIRSTKLEDSAMYFCASSGEGRNTGELFFGEGSRLTVL.

This clone has just a few counts. The read ends 3 residues early relative to the CDR3; the germline J gene fills the gap. The J gene is TRBJ2-3, the V gene TRBV7-9, with 11 bases matching TRBD2. Germline CDR1 SEHNR, CDR2 FQNEAQ (reference sequence). The CDR3 extends over 15 amino acids. V trimming: 5 bases; J trimming: 7 bases; junction bases outside the gene matches: 8. Incomplete CDR3 DNA: TGTGCCAGCAGCCGAACTAGCGGGGGCCCACATACG. Residues: CASSRTSGGPHT. From start to end, the CDR3 is CASSRTSGGPHTQYF.

Incomplete CDR3 DNA: TGTGCCAGCTCACAGGGGAATTCCTACGAG. This sequence encodes CASSQGNSYE. The full CDR3 is CASSQGNSYEQYF. This sequence joins TRBV19 and TRBJ2-7; TRBD1 matches at 7 bases. Read coverage stops 3 residues before the CDR3 terminus; the germline J gene supplies the remainder. The CDR3 has 13 residues. Trimming at V came to 9 bases and at J to 1 base, leaving 6 bases not matched to a gene. Germline V lookup: CDR1 LNHDA, CDR2 SQIVND (reference sequence).

Details on this clone: The read ends 3 residues before the CDR3 terminus; that terminus is restored from the germline J gene. V usage is TRBV7-9 and J usage is TRBJ2-2, with 8 bases matching TRBD1. The CDR3 totals 15 residues. J gave up 5 bases and V 3 bases, and 5 bases lay outside the gene matches. Per germline, CDR1 SEHNR and CDR2 FQNEAQ (reference sequence). Incomplete CDR3 DNA: TGTGCCAGCAGCTTTCAGGGGGCAATAACCGGGGAG. This gives the protein CASSFQGAITGE. The full CDR3 protein is CASSFQGAITGELFF.

This clone was seen repeatedly, ten times or more. Read data end 3 residues before the CDR3 end; the end is taken from the germline J gene. The chain joins TRBV6-2 or TRBV6-3 to TRBJ2-3; 7 bases fit TRBD2. The CDR3 covers 12 residues. V gave up 8 bases and J gave up 5 bases; unmatched junction bases: 4. The germline gives CDR1 MNHEY, CDR2 SVGEGT. Incomplete CDR3 DNA: TGTGCCAGCTCCCGGACTAGAGATACG. Amino acid sequence: CASSRTRDT. The whole CDR3 protein is CASSRTRDTQYF.